This T cell receptor beta chain emerged from a study of T cells after yellow fever vaccination. TCRdb called the 5' RACE reads again in MiXCR, with one record for every CDR3 protein. The data contain approximately 330,000 distinct CDR3 sequences, 12% of them singletons. The CDR3 sequence is 15 residues long. Germline CDR1 MNHEY, CDR2 SVGEGT. V lost 6 bases, J lost 1 base, and 6 bases stayed unmatched. Specimen: CD4+ T cells sorted from PBMCs, collected 15 days after the yellow fever booster vaccination. V usage is TRBV6-2 or TRBV6-3 and J usage is TRBJ1-1, with 9 bases identical to TRBD1. The source of this sequence is a man aged 18 to 30 who received the YFV17D yellow fever vaccine. DNA for the CDR3: TGTGCCAGCAGGGGACAGGGTCACAGGAACACTGAAGCTTTCTTT. Translating it yields CASRGQGHRNTEAFF.